These T cell receptor beta chains were read from a single sample in a study of T cells in Graves' hyperthyroidism and ophthalmopathy. TCRdb re-called the multiplex PCR reads with MiXCR, one entry per CDR3 protein. The data show approximately 590,000 distinct CDR3 sequences, about a sixth seen once. The source material was blood. All receptors come from a woman aged 30 to 39 with Graves' hyperthyroidism. Both conserved end residues are part of each CDR3. The D gene is left open where the match is weak.

NA	TRBV20-1	CSARDPGGPNQPQHF
TRBD1	TRBV6-5	CASSYLRDRGDSPLHF
TRBD1	TRBV7-2	CASRPDRGLGGRNTEAFF
TRBD1	TRBV7-3	CASSLTGVGAPLHF
NA	TRBV5-1	CAEKEGRGGYTF
NA	TRBV30	CAWKTGYGYTF
NA	TRBV6-1	CASSTGYEQYF
NA	TRBV28	CASSRVFLNTEAFF
NA	TRBV4-1	CASSQPGYNQPQHF
NA	TRBV28	CASGRLSGANVLTF
NA	TRBV4-2	CASSQDLWNVGDEQYF
TRBD2	TRBV27	CASSAGAPSGQQFF
NA	TRBV30	CAWSREANTEAFF
NA	TRBV11-3	CASSPESYNEQFF
TRBD1	TRBV6-5	CASSYVGQGIREQYF
TRBD1	TRBV20-1	CSARDGQGDVRTEAFF
TRBD2	TRBV6-2/TRBV6-3	CASSPSGFGSYNEQFF
NA	TRBV5-1	CASSLDRQETQYF
TRBD1	TRBV5-6	CASSLGGQGAYGYTF
NA	TRBV7-6	CASSLAGSTFQGYGEQFF
NA	TRBV5-5	CASSLPGGNQPQHF
TRBD1	TRBV27	CASSRQGLGNQPQHF
TRBD1	TRBV5-1	CASSRDREILTSDEQFF